This TCR beta chain was sequenced in a study of shared clonotypes between healthy human individuals. Germline V gene lookup returns CDR1 LGHNA and CDR2 YSLEER. The CDR3 runs 14 residues. Trimming removed 3 bases from V and 4 bases from J, with 9 bases in between. Researchers ran the assay at a deep level. Clones were read by immunoSEQ multiplex PCR, and TCRdb kept only the in-frame ones, dropping some. The sample yields some 2,000,000 clones, around 95% seen once. As regards this clone: Its specificity is not known. Other DNA sequences in the sample encode the same CDR3.

Findings and limits, study-wide: A handful of donors held about 4.6% of naive CD4 clonotypes in common.

The rearrangement joins TRBV4-3 to TRBJ2-2; D unclear. The sequenced sample consisted of naive CD4+ T cells sorted from blood. Subset described: CD45RA+ positively selected. The source of this sequence is a man younger than 30 in good health. This chain's CDR3 is CASSQELSTGELFF. CDR3 bases: TGCGCCAGCAGCCAGGAACTCAGCACCGGGGAGCTGTTTTTT.